Shown below are 20 T cell receptor beta chains from a single sample sequenced in a study of CD8 T cells in Susac syndrome (dated by TCRdb to between 2019 and 2020). The receptor library was made with the immunoSEQ multiplex PCR assay. RNA was extracted using the RNeasy kit, and roughly 0.5 to 1 ug of the RNA was reverse transcribed with random hexamers. Clones were called with MiXCR by TCRdb after fastp trimmed the public reads at Q25, and only in-frame beta chains were retained. A single entry per CDR3 protein holds the most common genes and DNA from its merged rows. Counted in this sample were a few hundred thousand distinct CDR3 sequences; almost 85% of them appeared once. The top ten clonotypes cover approximately 0.2% of the sample. Material for sequencing was CD8+ T cells from PBMCs. Receptors originate from a human donor with multiple sclerosis.

The chain has TRBV2 and TRBJ2-1; D not resolved. The V and J ends lost 4 bases and 6 bases respectively, with 10 bases between them. This CDR3 has 13 residues. Germline V lookup: CDR1 SNHLY, CDR2 FYNNEI. CDR3 coding DNA: TGTGCCAGCAGTGTGTCGTGGTCCAATGAGCAGTTCTTC. It specifies CASSVSWSNEQFF. Combining the CDR3 with reference TRBV2 and TRBJ2-1 gives the whole variable domain EPEVTQTPSHQVTQMGQEVILRCVPISNHLYFYWYRQILGQKVEFLVSFYNNEISEKSEIFDDQFSVERPDGSNFTLKIRSTKLEDSAMYFCASSVSWSNEQFFGPGTRLTVL.

The DNA for the CDR3 is TGTGCCATCAGTGAGGATGGACCATACGAGCAGTACTTC. Residues: CAISEDGPYEQYF. The chain has TRBV10-3 and TRBJ2-7; D not resolved. This CDR3 comprises 13 residues. Germline V gene data show CDR1 as ENHRY and CDR2 as SYGVKD. Trimming shortened V by 2 bases and J by 4 bases, and 9 bases separated the two germline ends.

This chain connects TRBV29-1 to TRBJ1-1; D possibly corresponds to TRBD1 (5 bases). V lost 3 bases and J 1 base, leaving 6 bases between the germline ends. The CDR3 spans 12 residues. The germline V gene encodes CDR1 SQVTM and CDR2 ANQGSEA. This chain's CDR3 is CSVERGNTEAFF. The CDR3 nucleotides read TGCAGCGTTGAGAGGGGGAACACTGAAGCTTTCTTT.

The V call is TRBV15, the J call TRBJ1-1; D possibly corresponds to TRBD1 (6 bases). V lost 0 bases, J lost 1 base, and 12 bases lay in between. The CDR3 runs 16 residues. CDR1 and CDR2 (germline): LNHNV, YYDKDF (reference sequence). The CDR3 region is CATSRDEGGGNTEAFF. The CDR3 coding sequence is TGTGCCACCAGCAGAGATGAGGGAGGGGGGAACACTGAAGCTTTCTTT.

V usage is TRBV20-1 and J usage is TRBJ2-1, with 10 bases that match TRBD2. CDR1 and CDR2 (germline): DFQATT, SNEGSKA (reference sequence). The CDR3 contains 15 residues. V shed 1 base and J 4 bases; nucleotides not matched to a gene: 4. The CDR3 DNA follows: TGCAGTGCTAGAGTAAGCGGGGGGGCTTACAATGAGCAGTTCTTC. Its translation: CSARVSGGAYNEQFF.

The CDR3 reads CASWGQGAYGYTF. CDR3 nucleotides: TGTGCCAGCTGGGGGCAGGGTGCCTATGGCTACACCTTC. This chain joins TRBV25-1 and TRBJ1-2; perhaps TRBD1 as D (6 bases). CDR3 length equals 13 residues. V shed 8 bases and J shed 4 bases, with 14 bases lying between them. The V gene's germline CDR1 is MGHDK and CDR2 SYGVNS.

The chain uses TRBV25-1 and TRBJ2-1; TRBD1 or TRBD2 may be the D gene (5 bases each). Germline V gene data show CDR1 as MGHDK and CDR2 as SYGVNS. The V end was cut by 6 bases, the J end by 12 bases, with 12 bases between. There are 11 residues in the CDR3. The CDR3 DNA reads TGTGCCAGCAGGAGGGGAGCCGGGCAGTTCTTC. Translated: CASRRGAGQFF.

This clonotype has more than one count but fewer than ten. This chain joins TRBV7-9 and TRBJ2-7; 8 bases align to TRBD1. There are 15 residues in the CDR3. J lost 4 bases, V lost 8 bases, and 13 bases had no gene match. Germline CDR1 reads SEHNR; CDR2 reads FQNEAQ (reference sequence). The CDR3 sequence is CASCRWGQEYYEQYF. In DNA, the CDR3 is TGTGCCAGCTGCCGTTGGGGACAGGAGTATTACGAGCAGTACTTC.

The J gene is TRBJ2-2, the V gene TRBV30; D may be TRBD1 (6 bases). This CDR3 contains 16 residues. CDR1 is GTSNPN and CDR2 is SVGIG in the germline V gene (reference sequence). Trimming pared 4 bases from V and 0 bases from J, leaving 15 bases between. DNA of the CDR3: TGTGCCTGGAAGGATCCGGGACACCCGAACACCGGGGAGCTGTTTTTT. Translating gives CAWKDPGHPNTGELFF.

The chain employs TRBV19 and TRBJ1-1; D gene unclear. This CDR3 is 14 amino acids long. CDR1 LNHDA and CDR2 SQIVND come from the germline V gene (reference sequence). V lost 1 base to trimming and J lost 1 base, with 7 bases between them. The DNA for the CDR3 is TGTGCCAGTAGTATAGGTAGGAAGAACACTGAAGCTTTCTTT. It is translated as CASSIGRKNTEAFF.

The J gene is TRBJ1-1, the V gene TRBV14; no reliable D call. Per germline, CDR1 SGHDN and CDR2 FVKESK. This CDR3 region has 14 residues. V lost 0 bases, J lost 6 bases, and 11 bases lay in between. CDR3 region: CASSQDIGSPEAFF. In DNA, the CDR3 is TGTGCCAGCAGCCAAGATATAGGGAGCCCTGAAGCTTTCTTT.

The rearrangement links TRBV6-2 or TRBV6-3 to TRBJ2-7; D perhaps matches TRBD2 (6 bases). Trimming removed 5 bases from V and 2 bases from J, with 13 bases in between. CDR1 is MNHEY, CDR2 SVGEGT, per germline. The CDR3 runs 14 residues. The CDR3 sequence is CASSTSPLTYEQYF. The CDR3, as DNA: TGTGCCAGCAGTACTAGCCCGCTCACCTACGAGCAGTACTTC.

V gene TRBV3-1 combines with J gene TRBJ2-1, with 10 bases lining up with TRBD2. CDR3 size: 17 residues. Germline values: CDR1 LGHDT, CDR2 YNNKEL (reference sequence). V lost 4 bases to trimming and J lost 3 bases; unmatched junction nucleotides: 9. DNA for the CDR3: TGTGCCAGCAGCCGAAGGACTAGCGGATTTTTCTACAATGAGCAGTTCTTC. This codes for CASSRRTSGFFYNEQFF.

This sequence joins TRBV3-1 and TRBJ2-7; the match to TRBD2 covers 10 bases. V was pared by 0 bases and J by 3 bases, with 5 bases of the junction left unmatched. Germline CDR1 reads LGHDT; CDR2 reads YNNKEL (reference sequence). The CDR3 is 16 amino acids. This CDR3 is CASSQDWTSGVYEQYF. CDR3 nucleotides: TGTGCCAGCAGCCAAGATTGGACTAGCGGCGTCTACGAGCAGTACTTC.

This chain connects TRBV19 to TRBJ2-1; a possible D gene is TRBD2 (5 bases). From germline, CDR1 is LNHDA and CDR2 SQIVND (reference sequence). V lost 4 bases to trimming and J lost 6 bases, with 10 bases between them. The CDR3 is 13 amino acids. CDR3 DNA sequence: TGTGCCAGTAGTACCCTACTAGTCAATGAGCAGTTCTTC. This sequence encodes CASSTLLVNEQFF.

This clonotype was seen a single time. The chain links TRBV2 to TRBJ1-2, with TRBD1 matching over 7 bases. V lost 6 bases, J lost 1 base, and 5 bases stayed unmatched. The CDR3 covers 14 residues. Germline CDR1 SNHLY, CDR2 FYNNEI. The CDR3 loop reads CASRGTEVNYGYTF. The CDR3 DNA follows: TGTGCCAGCAGGGGGACAGAAGTTAACTATGGCTACACCTTC.

A single count supports this clonotype. The genes are TRBV12-3 or TRBV12-4 and TRBJ1-1; D might be TRBD1 (5 bases). This CDR3 region has 14 residues. Trimming took 6 bases from V and 3 from J, leaving 14 bases between them. The DNA for the CDR3 is TGTGCCAGCAGCTCCCGAAGGGGCTACACTGAAGCTTTCTTT. It codes for CASSSRRGYTEAFF.

Notes on this clonotype: Mismatch with germline at one junction end may stem from a read error. This sequence joins TRBV27 and TRBJ2-7, with D unresolved. In germline, CDR1 is MNHEY, CDR2 SMNVEV (reference sequence). This CDR3 is built from 11 residues. The CDR3 loop reads CASSASSEQYF. For the CDR3, the DNA is TGTGCCAGCAGTGCCTCCTCCGAGCAGTACTTC.

The V call is TRBV28, the J call TRBJ2-1; D not certain. Trimming took off 7 bases at V and 4 bases at J, with 29 bases between the two ends. The CDR3 has 19 residues. Germline V lookup: CDR1 MDHEN, CDR2 SYDVKM. The CDR3 DNA sequence: TGTGCCAGCACTTCAAGTTGGACCCCACTCGCCTTAATATACAATGAGCAGTTCTTC. Translating gives CASTSSWTPLALIYNEQFF.

V and J are TRBV27 and TRBJ2-2, with D possibly TRBD2 on 6 matching bases. Deletions cut 5 bases from V and 6 bases from J, with 19 bases between. Germline V gives CDR1 MNHEY, CDR2 SMNVEV (reference sequence). The CDR3 has 16 residues. The CDR3 DNA is TGTGCCAGCAGTCCACAACTAGCCTTCGGGGCCGGGGAGCTGTTTTTT. This gives the protein CASSPQLAFGAGELFF.